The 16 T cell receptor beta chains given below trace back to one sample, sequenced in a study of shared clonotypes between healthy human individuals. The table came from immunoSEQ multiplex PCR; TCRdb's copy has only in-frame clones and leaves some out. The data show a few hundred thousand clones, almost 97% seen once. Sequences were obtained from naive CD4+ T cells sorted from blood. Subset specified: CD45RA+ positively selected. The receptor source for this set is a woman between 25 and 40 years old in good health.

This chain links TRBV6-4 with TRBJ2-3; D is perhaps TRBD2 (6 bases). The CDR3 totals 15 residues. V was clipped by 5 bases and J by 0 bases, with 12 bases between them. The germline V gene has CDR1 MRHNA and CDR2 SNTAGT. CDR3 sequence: CASSLRGTSTDTQYF. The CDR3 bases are TGTGCCAGCAGTCTTCGGGGGACTAGCACAGATACGCAGTATTTT.

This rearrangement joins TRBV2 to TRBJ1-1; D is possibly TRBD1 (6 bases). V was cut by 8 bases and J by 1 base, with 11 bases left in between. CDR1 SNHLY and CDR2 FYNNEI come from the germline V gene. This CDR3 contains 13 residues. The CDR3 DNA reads TGTGCCAGCCACAGGGAGACGAACACTGAAGCTTTCTTT. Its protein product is CASHRETNTEAFF.

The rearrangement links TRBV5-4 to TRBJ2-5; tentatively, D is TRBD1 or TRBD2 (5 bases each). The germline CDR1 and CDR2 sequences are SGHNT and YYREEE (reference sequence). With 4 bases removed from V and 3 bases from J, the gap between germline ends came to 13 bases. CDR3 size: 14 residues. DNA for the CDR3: TGTGCCAGCAGCGCTACCGGGGCGAAAGAGACCCAGTACTTC. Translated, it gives CASSATGAKETQYF.

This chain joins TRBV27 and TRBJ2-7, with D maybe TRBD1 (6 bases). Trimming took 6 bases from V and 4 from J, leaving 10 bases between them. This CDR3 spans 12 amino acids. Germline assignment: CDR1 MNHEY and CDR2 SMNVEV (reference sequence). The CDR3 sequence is CASRGQRYEQYF. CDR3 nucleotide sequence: TGTGCCAGCAGAGGACAGAGATACGAGCAGTACTTC.

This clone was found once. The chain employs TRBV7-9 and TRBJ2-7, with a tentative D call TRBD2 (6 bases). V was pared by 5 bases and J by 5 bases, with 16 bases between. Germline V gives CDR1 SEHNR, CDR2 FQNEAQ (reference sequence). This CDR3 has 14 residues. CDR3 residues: CASSAPGLEHEQYF. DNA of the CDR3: TGTGCCAGCAGCGCACCGGGACTTGAGCACGAGCAGTACTTC.

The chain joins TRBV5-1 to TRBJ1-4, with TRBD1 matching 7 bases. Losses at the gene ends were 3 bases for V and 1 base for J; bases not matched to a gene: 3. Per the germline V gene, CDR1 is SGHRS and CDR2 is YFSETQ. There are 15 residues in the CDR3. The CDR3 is CASSSRQGTNEKLFF. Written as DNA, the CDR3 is TGCGCCAGCAGCTCAAGACAGGGAACTAATGAAAAACTGTTTTTT.

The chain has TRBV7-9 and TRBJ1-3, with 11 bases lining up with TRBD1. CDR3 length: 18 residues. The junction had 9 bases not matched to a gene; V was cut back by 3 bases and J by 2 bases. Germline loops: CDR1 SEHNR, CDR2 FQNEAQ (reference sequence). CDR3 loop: CASSFSSGQGDAGNTIYF. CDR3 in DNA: TGTGCCAGCAGCTTCTCGTCGGGACAGGGGGATGCTGGAAACACCATATATTTT.

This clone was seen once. CDR3 sequence: CASSSIFDTQYF. The CDR3 DNA is TGCGCCAGCAGCTCTATCTTCGATACGCAGTATTTT. The rearrangement joins TRBV4-1 to TRBJ2-3; unclear D gene. The CDR3 is made up of 12 amino acids. Germline V gene lookup returns CDR1 MGHRA and CDR2 YSYEKL. The V and J ends lost 5 bases and 6 bases respectively, with 9 bases between them.

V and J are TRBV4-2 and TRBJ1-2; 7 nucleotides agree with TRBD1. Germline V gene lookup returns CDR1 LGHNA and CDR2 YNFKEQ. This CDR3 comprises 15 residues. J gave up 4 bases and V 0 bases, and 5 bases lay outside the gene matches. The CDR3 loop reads CASSQDTGELYGYTF. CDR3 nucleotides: TGTGCCAGCAGCCAAGATACAGGGGAGCTCTATGGCTACACCTTC.

CDR3 loop: CASSLGTTGTSGQETQYF. The CDR3 nucleotides are TGTGCCAGCAGCTTGGGAACCACGGGGACTAGCGGCCAAGAGACCCAGTACTTC. The chain carries TRBV11-2 and TRBJ2-5, with 11 bases matching TRBD2. Germline assignment: CDR1 SGHAT and CDR2 FQNNGV. The CDR3 extends over 18 amino acids. The V and J ends lost 3 bases and 1 base, in that order; junction bases with no gene match: 10. The full variable domain, in which reference TRBV11-2 and TRBJ2-5 provide the parts outside the CDR3, is EAGVAQSPRYKIIEKRQSVAFWCNPISGHATLYWYQQILGQGPKLLIQFQNNGVVDDSQLPKDRFSAERLKGVDSTLKIQPAKLEDSAVYLCASSLGTTGTSGQETQYFGPGTRLLVL.

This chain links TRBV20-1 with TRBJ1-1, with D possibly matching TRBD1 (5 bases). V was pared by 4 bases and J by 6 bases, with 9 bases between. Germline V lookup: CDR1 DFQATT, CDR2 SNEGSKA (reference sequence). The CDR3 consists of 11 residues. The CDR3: CSATGFAEAFF. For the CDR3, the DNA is TGCAGTGCTACAGGGTTCGCTGAAGCTTTCTTT.

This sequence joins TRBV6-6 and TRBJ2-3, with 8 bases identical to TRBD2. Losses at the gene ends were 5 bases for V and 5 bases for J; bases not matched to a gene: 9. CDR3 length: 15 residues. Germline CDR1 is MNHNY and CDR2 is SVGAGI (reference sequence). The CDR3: CASSPQGTRVDTQYF. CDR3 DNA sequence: TGTGCCAGCAGTCCCCAGGGGACTAGAGTAGATACGCAGTATTTT.

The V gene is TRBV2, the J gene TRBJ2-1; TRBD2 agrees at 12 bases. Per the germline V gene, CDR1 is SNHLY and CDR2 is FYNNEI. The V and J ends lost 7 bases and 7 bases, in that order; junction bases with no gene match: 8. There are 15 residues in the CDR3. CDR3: CASNRLAGVRNEQFF. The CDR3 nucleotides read TGTGCCAGCAACCGACTAGCGGGAGTCCGTAATGAGCAGTTCTTC.

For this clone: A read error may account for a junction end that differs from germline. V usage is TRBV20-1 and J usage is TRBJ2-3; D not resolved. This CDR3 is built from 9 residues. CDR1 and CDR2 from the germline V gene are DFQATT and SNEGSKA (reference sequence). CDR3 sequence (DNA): TGCAGTGCTGGAGATACGCAGTATTTT. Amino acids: CSAGDTQYF.

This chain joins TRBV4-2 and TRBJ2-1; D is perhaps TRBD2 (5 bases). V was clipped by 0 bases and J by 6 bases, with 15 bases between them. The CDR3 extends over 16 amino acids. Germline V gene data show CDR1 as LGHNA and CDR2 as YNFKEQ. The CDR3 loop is CASSQEGRLSLNEQFF. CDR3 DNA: TGTGCCAGCAGCCAAGAAGGGAGACTATCTCTCAATGAGCAGTTCTTC.

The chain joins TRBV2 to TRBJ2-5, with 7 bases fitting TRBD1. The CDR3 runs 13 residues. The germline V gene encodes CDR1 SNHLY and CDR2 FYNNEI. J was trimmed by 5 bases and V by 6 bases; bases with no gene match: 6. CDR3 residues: CASRGQPGETQYF. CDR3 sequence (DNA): TGTGCCAGCAGGGGACAGCCCGGGGAGACCCAGTACTTC.